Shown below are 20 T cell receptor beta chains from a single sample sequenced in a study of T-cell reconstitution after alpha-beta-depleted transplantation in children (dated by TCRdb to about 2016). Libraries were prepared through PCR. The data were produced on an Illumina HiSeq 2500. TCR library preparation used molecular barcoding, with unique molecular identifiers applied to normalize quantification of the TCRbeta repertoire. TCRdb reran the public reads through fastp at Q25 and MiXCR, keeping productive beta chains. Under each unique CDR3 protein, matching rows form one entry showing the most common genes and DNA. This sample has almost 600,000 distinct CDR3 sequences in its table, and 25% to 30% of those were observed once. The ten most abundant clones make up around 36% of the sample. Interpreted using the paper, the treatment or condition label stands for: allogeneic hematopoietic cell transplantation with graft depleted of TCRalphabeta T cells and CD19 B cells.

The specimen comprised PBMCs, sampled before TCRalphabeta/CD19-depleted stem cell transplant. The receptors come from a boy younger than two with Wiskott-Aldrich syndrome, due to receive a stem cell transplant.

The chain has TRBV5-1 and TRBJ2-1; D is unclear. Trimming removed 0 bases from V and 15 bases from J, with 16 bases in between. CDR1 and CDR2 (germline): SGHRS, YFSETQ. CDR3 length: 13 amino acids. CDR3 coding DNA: TGCGCCAGCAGCTTGGCCGGGCGGTCGACGGGGTTCTTC. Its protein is CASSLAGRSTGFF.

As DNA, the CDR3 is TGCGCCAGCAGCTGGGGAGCAACTAATGAAAAACTGTTTTTT. It specifies CASSWGATNEKLFF. The rearrangement joins TRBV5-1 to TRBJ1-4; D unresolved. The length of the CDR3 is 14 residues. V dropped 3 bases and J dropped 0 bases, with 6 bases sitting between them. Germline assignment: CDR1 SGHRS and CDR2 YFSETQ.

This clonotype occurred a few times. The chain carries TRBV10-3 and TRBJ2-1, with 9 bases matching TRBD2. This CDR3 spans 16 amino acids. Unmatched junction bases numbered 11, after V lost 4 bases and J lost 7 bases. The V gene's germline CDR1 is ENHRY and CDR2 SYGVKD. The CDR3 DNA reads TGTGCCATCAGTGTCTGGGCGGGAGGGCCGGGGAATGAGCAGTTCTTC. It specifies CAISVWAGGPGNEQFF.

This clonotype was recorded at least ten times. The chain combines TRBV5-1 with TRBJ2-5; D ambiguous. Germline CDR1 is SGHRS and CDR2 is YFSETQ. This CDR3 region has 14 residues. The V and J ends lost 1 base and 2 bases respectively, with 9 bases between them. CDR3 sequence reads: CASSLPRAQETQYF. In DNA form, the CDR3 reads TGCGCCAGCAGCTTGCCCCGGGCTCAAGAGACCCAGTACTTC.

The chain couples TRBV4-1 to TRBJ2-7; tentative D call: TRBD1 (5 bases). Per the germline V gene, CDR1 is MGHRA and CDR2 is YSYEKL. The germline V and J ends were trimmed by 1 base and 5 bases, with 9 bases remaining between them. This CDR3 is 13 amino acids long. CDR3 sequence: CASSQVSRDEQYF. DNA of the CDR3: TGCGCCAGCAGCCAAGTAAGCAGGGACGAGCAGTACTTC.

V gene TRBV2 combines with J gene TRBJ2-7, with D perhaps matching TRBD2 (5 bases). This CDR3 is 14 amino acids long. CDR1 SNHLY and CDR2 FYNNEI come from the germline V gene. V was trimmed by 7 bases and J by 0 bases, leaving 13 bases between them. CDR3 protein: CASTFSGSSYEQYF. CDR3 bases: TGTGCCAGCACATTCTCGGGGAGCTCCTACGAGCAGTACTTC. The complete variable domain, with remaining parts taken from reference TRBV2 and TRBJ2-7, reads EPEVTQTPSHQVTQMGQEVILRCVPISNHLYFYWYRQILGQKVEFLVSFYNNEISEKSEIFDDQFSVERPDGSNFTLKIRSTKLEDSAMYFCASTFSGSSYEQYFGPGTRLTVT.

In DNA form, the CDR3 reads TGTGCCAGCAGTGAAAGATTTGGCGGGAGACTTTACAATGAGCAGTTCTTC. Protein product: CASSERFGGRLYNEQFF. The rearrangement uses TRBV2 and TRBJ2-1; TRBD2 matches 7 bases. The germline CDR1 and CDR2 sequences are SNHLY and FYNNEI. V shed 2 bases, J shed 4 bases, and the junction held 11 bases outside the gene matches. The CDR3 has 17 amino acids. Full variable domain (missing parts from reference TRBV2 and TRBJ2-1): EPEVTQTPSHQVTQMGQEVILRCVPISNHLYFYWYRQILGQKVEFLVSFYNNEISEKSEIFDDQFSVERPDGSNFTLKIRSTKLEDSAMYFCASSERFGGRLYNEQFFGPGTRLTVL.

The chain's CDR3 is CASRAADGDQTRSGNTIYF. In nucleotides, the CDR3 is TGTGCCAGCAGGGCCGCGGACGGGGATCAAACCAGATCTGGAAACACCATATATTTT. The chain couples TRBV6-1 to TRBJ1-3; D is unresolved. Germline CDR1 is MNHNS and CDR2 is SASEGT. The V and J ends lost 6 bases and 1 base respectively, with 25 bases between them. CDR3 length equals 19 residues.

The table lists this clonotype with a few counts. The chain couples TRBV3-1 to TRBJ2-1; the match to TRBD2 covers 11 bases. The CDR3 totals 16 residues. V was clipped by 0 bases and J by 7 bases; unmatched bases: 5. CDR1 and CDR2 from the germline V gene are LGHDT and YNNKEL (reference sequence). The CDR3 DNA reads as TGTGCCAGCAGCCAAGATAGCGGGAGGGCCGGGAATGAGCAGTTCTTC. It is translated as CASSQDSGRAGNEQFF.

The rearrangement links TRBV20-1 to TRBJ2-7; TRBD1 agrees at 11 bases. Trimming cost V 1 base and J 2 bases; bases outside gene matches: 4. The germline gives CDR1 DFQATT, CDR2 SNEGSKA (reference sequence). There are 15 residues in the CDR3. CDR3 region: CSARGPGQGAYEQYF. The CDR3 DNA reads TGCAGTGCTAGAGGGCCGGGACAGGGGGCCTACGAGCAGTACTTC.

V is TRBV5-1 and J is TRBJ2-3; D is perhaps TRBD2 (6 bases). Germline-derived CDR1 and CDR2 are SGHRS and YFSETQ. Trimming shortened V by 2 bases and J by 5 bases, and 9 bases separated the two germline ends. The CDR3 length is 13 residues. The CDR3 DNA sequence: TGCGCCAGCAGCTTTAGCGGCCAAGATACGCAGTATTTT. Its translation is CASSFSGQDTQYF.

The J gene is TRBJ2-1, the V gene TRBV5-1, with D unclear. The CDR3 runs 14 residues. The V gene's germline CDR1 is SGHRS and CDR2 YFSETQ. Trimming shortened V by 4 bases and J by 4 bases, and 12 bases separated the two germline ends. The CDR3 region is CASSQRTGYNEQFF. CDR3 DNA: TGCGCCAGCAGCCAGAGGACCGGTTACAATGAGCAGTTCTTC.

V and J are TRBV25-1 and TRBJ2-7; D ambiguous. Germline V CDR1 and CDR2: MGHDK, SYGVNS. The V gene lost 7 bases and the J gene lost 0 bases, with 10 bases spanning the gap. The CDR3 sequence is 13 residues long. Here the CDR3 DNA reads TGTGCCAGCACTGGTGAAGCCTCCTACGAGCAGTACTTC. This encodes CASTGEASYEQYF.

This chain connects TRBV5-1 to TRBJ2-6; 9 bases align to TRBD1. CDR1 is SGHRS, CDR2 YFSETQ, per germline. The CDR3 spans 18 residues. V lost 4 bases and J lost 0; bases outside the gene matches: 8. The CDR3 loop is CASSSGTGPLSGANVLTF. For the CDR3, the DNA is TGCGCCAGCAGCAGCGGGACAGGGCCCCTCTCTGGGGCCAACGTCCTGACTTTC. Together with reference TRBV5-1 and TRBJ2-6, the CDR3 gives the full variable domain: KAGVTQTPRYLIKTRGQQVTLSCSPISGHRSVSWYQQTPGQGLQFLFEYFSETQRNKGNFPGRFSGRQFSNSRSEMNVSTLELGDSALYLCASSSGTGPLSGANVLTFGAGSRLTVL.

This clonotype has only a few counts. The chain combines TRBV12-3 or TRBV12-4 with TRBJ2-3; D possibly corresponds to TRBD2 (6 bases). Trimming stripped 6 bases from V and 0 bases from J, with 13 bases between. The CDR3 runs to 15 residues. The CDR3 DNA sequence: TGTGCCAGCAGCAGGCCGGGACTTAGCACAGATACGCAGTATTTT. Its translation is CASSRPGLSTDTQYF.

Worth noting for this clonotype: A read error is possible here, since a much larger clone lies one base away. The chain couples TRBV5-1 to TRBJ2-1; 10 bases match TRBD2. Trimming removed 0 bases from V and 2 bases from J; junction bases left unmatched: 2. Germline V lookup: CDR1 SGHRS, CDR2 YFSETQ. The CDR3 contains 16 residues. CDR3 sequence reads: CASSLAGTSAYNEQFF. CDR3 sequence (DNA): TGCGCCAGCAGCTTGGCCGGGACTAGCGCCTACAATGAGCAGTTCTTC.

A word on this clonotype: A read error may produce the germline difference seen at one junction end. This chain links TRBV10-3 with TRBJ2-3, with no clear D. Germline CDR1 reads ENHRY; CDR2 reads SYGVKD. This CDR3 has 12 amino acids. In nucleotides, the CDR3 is TGTGCCATCAGTGAGTCCCTGCACTCCTTCCATTTT. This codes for CAISESLHSFHF.

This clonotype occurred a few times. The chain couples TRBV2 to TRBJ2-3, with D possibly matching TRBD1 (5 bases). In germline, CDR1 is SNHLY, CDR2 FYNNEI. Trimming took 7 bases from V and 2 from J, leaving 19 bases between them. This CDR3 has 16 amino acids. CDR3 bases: TGTGCCAGCAAGAAAGGGGCCAGGGTATCCACAGATACGCAGTATTTT. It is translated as CASKKGARVSTDTQYF.

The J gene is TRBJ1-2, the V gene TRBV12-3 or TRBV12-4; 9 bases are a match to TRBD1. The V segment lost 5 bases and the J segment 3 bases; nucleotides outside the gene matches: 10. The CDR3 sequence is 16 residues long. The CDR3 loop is CASSNNRGPLDYGYTF. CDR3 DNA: TGTGCCAGCAGTAACAACAGGGGGCCTCTCGACTATGGCTACACCTTC.

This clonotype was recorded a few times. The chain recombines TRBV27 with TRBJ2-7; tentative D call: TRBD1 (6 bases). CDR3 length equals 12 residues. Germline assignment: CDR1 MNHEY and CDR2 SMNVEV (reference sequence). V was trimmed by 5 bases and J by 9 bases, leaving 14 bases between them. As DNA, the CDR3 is TGTGCCAGCAGTACTAACAGGGAGCGGCAGTACTTC. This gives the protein CASSTNRERQYF.